Presented here are 7 T cell receptor beta chains from one specimen sequenced in a study of cytomegalovirus exposure and HLA in healthy donors. Some clones are missing from TCRdb's copy, which holds only in-frame ones; the method was immunoSEQ multiplex PCR. The data contain about 220,000 clones, roughly 84% of them singletons. Sequencing was performed on PBMCs. The origin of the receptors is a woman in her twenties or thirties in good health and CMV-seropositive.

The rearrangement links TRBV29-1 to TRBJ2-5; 14 positions agree with TRBD2. Germline lookup yields CDR1 SQVTM and CDR2 ANQGSEA. J lost 5 bases, V lost 4 bases, and 0 bases had no gene match. The CDR3 spans 13 residues. As DNA, the CDR3 is TGCAGCGTTGGACTAGCGGGAGGGGAGACCCAGTACTTC. This encodes CSVGLAGGETQYF.

This clone showed up just once. The chain has TRBV30 and TRBJ1-1; D possibly corresponds to TRBD1 (6 bases). The CDR3 covers 14 residues. V was pared by 4 bases and J by 1 base, with 13 bases between. Germline-derived CDR1 and CDR2 are GTSNPN and SVGIG (reference sequence). For the CDR3, the DNA is TGTGCCTGGACCTTAGCGACAGGGAACACTGAAGCTTTCTTT. Residues: CAWTLATGNTEAFF.

The CDR3 loop reads CASREFAGLTNTEAFF. The CDR3 nucleotides read TGTGCCAGCAGGGAGTTCGCAGGCCTAACGAACACTGAAGCTTTCTTT. The chain couples TRBV11-2 to TRBJ1-1; D not certain. V lost 6 bases, J lost 1 base, and 18 bases lay in between. The CDR3 contains 16 residues. CDR1 and CDR2 (germline): SGHAT, FQNNGV.

The chain couples TRBV2 to TRBJ1-4, with D hard to call. CDR3 length: 12 residues. Trimming took off 7 bases at V and 12 bases at J, with 15 bases between the two ends. Germline V gives CDR1 SNHLY, CDR2 FYNNEI. The CDR3 reads CASNAPKLELFF. The DNA of the CDR3 is TGTGCCAGCAATGCCCCAAAGTTGGAACTGTTTTTT.

The chain uses TRBV4-1 and TRBJ2-2; possibly TRBD1 or TRBD2 for D (5 bases each). The CDR3 has 19 residues. Germline values: CDR1 MGHRA, CDR2 YSYEKL. V gave up 1 base and J gave up 1 base, with 19 bases separating them. Here the CDR3 reads CASSQGGARKSGNTGELFF. The CDR3 nucleotides are TGCGCCAGCAGCCAAGGGGGCGCACGAAAAAGCGGGAACACCGGGGAGCTGTTTTTT.

This chain connects TRBV18 to TRBJ1-1; no reliable D call. V gave up 2 bases and J gave up 0 bases, with 7 bases separating them. Germline lookup yields CDR1 KGHSH and CDR2 LQKENI. CDR3 size: 14 residues. DNA for the CDR3: TGTGCCAGCTCACCAAACAGTTTGAACACTGAAGCTTTCTTT. Translated, it gives CASSPNSLNTEAFF.

The chain recombines TRBV27 with TRBJ1-1; 7 positions agree with TRBD1. CDR3 size: 13 residues. Germline CDR1 and CDR2: MNHEY and SMNVEV (reference sequence). The ends lost 5 bases at V and 6 bases at J; junction bases unmatched: 6. The chain's CDR3 is CASSTTGASEAFF. The CDR3 DNA is TGTGCCAGCAGTACCACAGGGGCATCTGAAGCTTTCTTT.